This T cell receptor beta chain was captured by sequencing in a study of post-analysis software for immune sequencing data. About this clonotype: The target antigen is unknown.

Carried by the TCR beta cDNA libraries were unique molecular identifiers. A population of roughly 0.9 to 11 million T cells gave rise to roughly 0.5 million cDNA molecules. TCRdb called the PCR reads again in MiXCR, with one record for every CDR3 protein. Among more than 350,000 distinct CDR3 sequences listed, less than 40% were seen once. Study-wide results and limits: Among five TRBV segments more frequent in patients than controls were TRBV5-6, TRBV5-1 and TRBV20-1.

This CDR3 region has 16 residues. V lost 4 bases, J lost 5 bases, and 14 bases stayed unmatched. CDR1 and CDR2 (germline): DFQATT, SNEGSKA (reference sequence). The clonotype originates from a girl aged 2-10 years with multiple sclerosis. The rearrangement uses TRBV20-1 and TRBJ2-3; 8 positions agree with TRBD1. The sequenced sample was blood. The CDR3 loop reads CSATKTTGAREDTQYF. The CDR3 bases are TGCAGTGCTACCAAGACGACAGGGGCGAGAGAAGATACGCAGTATTTT.